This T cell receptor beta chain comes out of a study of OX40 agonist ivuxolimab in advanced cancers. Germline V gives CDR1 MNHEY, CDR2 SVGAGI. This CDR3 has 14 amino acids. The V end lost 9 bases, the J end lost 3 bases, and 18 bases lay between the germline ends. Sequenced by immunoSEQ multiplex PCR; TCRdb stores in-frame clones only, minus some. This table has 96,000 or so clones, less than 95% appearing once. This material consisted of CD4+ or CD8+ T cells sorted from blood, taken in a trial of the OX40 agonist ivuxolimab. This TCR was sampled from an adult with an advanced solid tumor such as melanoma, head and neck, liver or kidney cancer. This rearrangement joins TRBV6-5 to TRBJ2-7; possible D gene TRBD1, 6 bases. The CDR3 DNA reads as TGTGCCAGTAGCTTCCAGGGGCCGAACTACGAGCAGTACTTC. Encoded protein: CASSFQGPNYEQYF.